These 13 T cell receptor beta chains were all obtained from the same sample, sequenced in a study of blood T cells in healthy people across ages. A second PCR of 7 to 11 cycles used a sample-barcoded 5' primer and a J-beta primer mix. TCRdb reprocessed the 5' RACE reads with MiXCR, giving one entry per CDR3 protein. This sample has 700,000 to 950,000 distinct CDR3 sequences, with 55% to 75% found just once. Source material: blood. These receptors originate from a man younger than 45 in good health.

V and J are TRBV20-1 and TRBJ1-2; D is undetermined. With 0 bases removed from V and 6 bases from J, the gap between germline ends came to 20 bases. The germline gives CDR1 DFQATT, CDR2 SNEGSKA (reference sequence). This CDR3 has 16 residues. CDR3 bases: TGCAGTGCTAGAGATTTTGGATCGGCCCTAAACGATGGCTACACCTTC. As protein: CSARDFGSALNDGYTF.

The J gene is TRBJ2-5, the V gene TRBV14; D is perhaps TRBD1 or TRBD2 (5 bases each). The CDR3 runs to 18 residues. Per germline, CDR1 SGHDN and CDR2 FVKESK. V lost 2 bases and J lost 1, with 20 bases in between. The CDR3 DNA is TGTGCCAGCAGCCAAACACACGGGACCTCTCTATTCCAAGAGACCCAGTACTTC. Protein product: CASSQTHGTSLFQETQYF.

This clonotype was picked up one time. This chain connects TRBV4-1 to TRBJ2-5; D may match TRBD1 or TRBD2 (6 bases each). The length of the CDR3 is 19 residues. Germline CDR1 reads MGHRA; CDR2 reads YSYEKL. Trimming took 0 bases from V and 6 from J, leaving 26 bases between them. CDR3 DNA: TGCGCCAGCAGCCAAGATGTTCGGAGGGGGGCTACCCTAATGAAGACCCAGTACTTC. This gives the protein CASSQDVRRGATLMKTQYF.

The rearrangement links TRBV20-1 to TRBJ2-7; D could derive from TRBD1 or TRBD2 (5 bases each). CDR1 DFQATT and CDR2 SNEGSKA come from the germline V gene (reference sequence). This CDR3 is built from 14 residues. Trimming removed 4 bases at V and 5 bases at J, with 18 bases between. Written as DNA, the CDR3 is TGCAGTGCTACGAGAACCGGGGCCACCAACGAGCAGTACTTC. This translates into CSATRTGATNEQYF.

This chain connects TRBV4-3 to TRBJ1-1; D gene uncertain. The V end lost 3 bases, the J end lost 4 bases, and 6 bases lay between the germline ends. Germline lookup yields CDR1 LGHNA and CDR2 YSLEER. This CDR3 spans 12 amino acids. The chain's CDR3 is CASSQGRTEAFF. For the CDR3, the DNA is TGCGCCAGCAGCCAGGGCCGCACTGAAGCTTTCTTT.

About this clonotype itself: One end of the junction does not line up with germline, which may come from a read error. V is TRBV10-3 and J is TRBJ2-3, with 13 bases matching TRBD2. Germline V CDR1 and CDR2: ENHRY, SYGVKD. The CDR3 has 15 residues. The chain's CDR3 is CAISWTSGSPETQYF. The DNA for the CDR3 is TGTGCCATCAGCTGGACTAGCGGGAGCCCAGAGACGCAGTATTTT.

This chain joins TRBV28 and TRBJ1-2; TRBD1 matches at 9 bases. CDR1 is MDHEN and CDR2 is SYDVKM in the germline V gene. CDR3 length equals 14 residues. V was clipped by 5 bases and J by 4 bases; unmatched bases: 5. Here the CDR3 DNA reads TGTGCCAGCAGTCGCGCGGGACAGGGCTATGGCTACACCTTC. This codes for CASSRAGQGYGYTF.

The rearrangement uses TRBV28 and TRBJ2-1; the match to TRBD1 covers 7 bases. The CDR3 covers 12 residues. Trimming removed 6 bases from V and 15 bases from J; junction bases left unmatched: 11. The germline V gene has CDR1 MDHEN and CDR2 SYDVKM. The CDR3 nucleotides read TGTGCCAGCAGAGTCAAGGGACAGAGCGGGTTCTTC. Protein: CASRVKGQSGFF.

The chain has TRBV20-1 and TRBJ2-7, with TRBD2 matching 7 bases. The germline CDR1 and CDR2 sequences are DFQATT and SNEGSKA (reference sequence). The V and J ends lost 6 bases and 1 base, in that order; junction bases with no gene match: 6. The CDR3 extends over 13 amino acids. As DNA, the CDR3 is TGCAGTGCCCGCCACGGGGGGTCCTACGAGCAGTACTTC. Amino acid sequence: CSARHGGSYEQYF.

The gene calls are TRBV20-1 and TRBJ2-7; TRBD1 is a possible D gene (6 bases). V lost 6 bases, J lost 2 bases, and 11 bases lay in between. The germline V gene has CDR1 DFQATT and CDR2 SNEGSKA (reference sequence). The CDR3 is made up of 12 amino acids. The CDR3: CSAPDSTYEQYF. In DNA, the CDR3 is TGCAGTGCCCCGGACAGCACCTACGAGCAGTACTTC.

The chain links TRBV3-1 to TRBJ2-3; D gene ambiguous. The germline V gene has CDR1 LGHDT and CDR2 YNNKEL (reference sequence). With 1 base removed from V and 5 bases from J, the gap between germline ends came to 10 bases. The CDR3 has 14 amino acids. The CDR3 nucleotides read TGTGCCAGCAGCCAAGTCCAGACTCTAGATACGCAGTATTTT. Its translation is CASSQVQTLDTQYF.

Concerning this clonotype itself: The junction departs from the called germline gene at one end, perhaps through a read error. The J gene is TRBJ1-2, the V gene TRBV11-2, with TRBD1 as a possible D gene (5 bases). Germline lookup yields CDR1 SGHAT and CDR2 FQNNGV. The CDR3 is 17 residues long. The CDR3 DNA reads as TGTACCAGCAGCCTAAATCCCCGGCCAGGGAGAAAGAGTGGCTACACCTTC. Its translation is CTSSLNPRPGRKSGYTF.

The chain recombines TRBV28 with TRBJ1-5, with D possibly TRBD1 on 5 matching bases. This CDR3 has 15 amino acids. The V gene lost 8 bases and the J gene lost 2 bases, with 16 bases spanning the gap. The germline CDR1 and CDR2 sequences are MDHEN and SYDVKM. In nucleotides, the CDR3 is TGTGCCAGCGTTGAGGAGAAAGGGGGCAATCAGCCCCAGCATTTT. Translating it yields CASVEEKGGNQPQHF.